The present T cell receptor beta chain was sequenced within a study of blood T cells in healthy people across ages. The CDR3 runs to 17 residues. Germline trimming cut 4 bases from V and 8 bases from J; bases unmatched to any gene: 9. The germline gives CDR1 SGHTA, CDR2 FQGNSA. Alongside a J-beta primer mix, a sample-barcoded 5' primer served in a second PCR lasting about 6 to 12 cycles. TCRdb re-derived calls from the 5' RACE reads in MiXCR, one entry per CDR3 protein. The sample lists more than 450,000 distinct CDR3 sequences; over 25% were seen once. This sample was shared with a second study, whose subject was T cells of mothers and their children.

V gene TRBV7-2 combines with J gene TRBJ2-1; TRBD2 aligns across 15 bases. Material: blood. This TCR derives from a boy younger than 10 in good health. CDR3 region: CASSSRTSGRAWDEQFF. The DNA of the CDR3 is TGTGCCAGCAGCTCCCGGACTAGCGGGAGGGCCTGGGATGAGCAGTTCTTC.